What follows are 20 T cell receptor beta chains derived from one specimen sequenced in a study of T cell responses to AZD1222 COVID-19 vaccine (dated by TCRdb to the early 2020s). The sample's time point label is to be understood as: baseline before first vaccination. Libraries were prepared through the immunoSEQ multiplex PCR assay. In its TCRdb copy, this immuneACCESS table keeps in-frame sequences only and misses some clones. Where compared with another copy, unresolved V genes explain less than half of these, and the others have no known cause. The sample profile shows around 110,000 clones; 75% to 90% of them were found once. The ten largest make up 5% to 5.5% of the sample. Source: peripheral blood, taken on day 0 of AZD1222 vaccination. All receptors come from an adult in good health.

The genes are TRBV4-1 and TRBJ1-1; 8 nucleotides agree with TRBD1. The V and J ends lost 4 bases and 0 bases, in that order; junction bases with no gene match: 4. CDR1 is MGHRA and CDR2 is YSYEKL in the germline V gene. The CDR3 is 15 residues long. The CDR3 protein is CASSLTQGVNTEAFF. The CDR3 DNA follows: TGCGCCAGCAGCCTTACACAGGGGGTGAACACTGAAGCTTTCTTT.

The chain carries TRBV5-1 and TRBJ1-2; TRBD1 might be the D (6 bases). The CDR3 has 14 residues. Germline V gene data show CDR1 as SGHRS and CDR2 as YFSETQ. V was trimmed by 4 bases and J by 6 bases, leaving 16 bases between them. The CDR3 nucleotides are TGCGCCAGCAGCCTCCCCGGGGGGGCAGATGGCTACACCTTC. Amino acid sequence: CASSLPGGADGYTF.

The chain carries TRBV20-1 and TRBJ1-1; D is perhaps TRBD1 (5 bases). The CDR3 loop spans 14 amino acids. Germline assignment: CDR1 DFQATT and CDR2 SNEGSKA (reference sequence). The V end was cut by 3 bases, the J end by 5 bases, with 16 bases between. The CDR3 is CSASQISGATEAFF. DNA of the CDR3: TGCAGTGCTAGTCAAATATCCGGGGCAACTGAAGCTTTCTTT.

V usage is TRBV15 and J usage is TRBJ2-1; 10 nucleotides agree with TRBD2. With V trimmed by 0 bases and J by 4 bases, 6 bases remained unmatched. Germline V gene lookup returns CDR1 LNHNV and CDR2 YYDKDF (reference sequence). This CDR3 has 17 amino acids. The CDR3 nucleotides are TGTGCCACCAGCAGAGAGGCTAGCGGGGGAATTTACAATGAGCAGTTCTTC. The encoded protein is CATSREASGGIYNEQFF.

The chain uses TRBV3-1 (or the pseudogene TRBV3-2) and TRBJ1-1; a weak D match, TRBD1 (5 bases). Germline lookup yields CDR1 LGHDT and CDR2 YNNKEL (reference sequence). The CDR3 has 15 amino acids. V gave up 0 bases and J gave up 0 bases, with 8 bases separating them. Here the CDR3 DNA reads TGTGCCAGCAGCCAAGACAGGGCGGTGAACACTGAAGCTTTCTTT. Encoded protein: CASSQDRAVNTEAFF.

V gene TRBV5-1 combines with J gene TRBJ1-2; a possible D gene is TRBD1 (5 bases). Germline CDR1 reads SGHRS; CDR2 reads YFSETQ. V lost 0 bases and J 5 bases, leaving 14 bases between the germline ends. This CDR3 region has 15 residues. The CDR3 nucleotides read TGCGCCAGCAGCTTGGCCTTGGGGCAGGGTTATGGCTACACCTTC. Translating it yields CASSLALGQGYGYTF.

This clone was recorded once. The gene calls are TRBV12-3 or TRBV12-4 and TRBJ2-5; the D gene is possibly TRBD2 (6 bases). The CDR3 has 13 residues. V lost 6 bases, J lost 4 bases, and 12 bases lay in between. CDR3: CASSPAGGETQYF. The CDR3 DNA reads TGTGCCAGCAGCCCCGCCGGGGGAGAGACCCAGTACTTC.

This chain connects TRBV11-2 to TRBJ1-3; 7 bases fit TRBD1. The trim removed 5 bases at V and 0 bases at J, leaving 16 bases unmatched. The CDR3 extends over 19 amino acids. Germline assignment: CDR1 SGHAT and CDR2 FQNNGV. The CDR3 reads CASSADRLRGINSGNTIYF. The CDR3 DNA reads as TGTGCCAGCAGCGCTGACAGGCTCAGGGGGATCAACTCTGGAAACACCATATATTTT.

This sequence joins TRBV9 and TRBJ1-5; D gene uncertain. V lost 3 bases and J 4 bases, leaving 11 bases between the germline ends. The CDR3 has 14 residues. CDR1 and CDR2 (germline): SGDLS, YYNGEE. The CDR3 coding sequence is TGTGCCAGCAGCGAGGGAGTACCTAATCAGCCCCAGCATTTT. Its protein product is CASSEGVPNQPQHF.

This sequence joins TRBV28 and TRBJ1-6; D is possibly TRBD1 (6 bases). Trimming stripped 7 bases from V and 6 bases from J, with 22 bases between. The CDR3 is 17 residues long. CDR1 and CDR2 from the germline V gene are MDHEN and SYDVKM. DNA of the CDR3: TGTGCCAGCACCCCTTCCGGGGGGGGCGCGGGTAATTCACCCCTCCACTTT. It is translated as CASTPSGGGAGNSPLHF. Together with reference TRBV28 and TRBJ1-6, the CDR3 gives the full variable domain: DVKVTQSSRYLVKRTGEKVFLECVQDMDHENMFWYRQDPGLGLRLIYFSYDVKMKEKGDIPEGYSVSREKKERFSLILESASTNQTSMYLCASTPSGGGAGNSPLHFGNGTRLTVT.

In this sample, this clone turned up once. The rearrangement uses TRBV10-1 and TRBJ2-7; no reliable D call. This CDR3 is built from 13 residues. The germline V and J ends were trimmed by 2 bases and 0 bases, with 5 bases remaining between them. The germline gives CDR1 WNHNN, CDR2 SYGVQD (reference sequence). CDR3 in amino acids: CASSEGFSYEQYF. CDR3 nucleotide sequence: TGCGCCAGCAGTGAGGGGTTCTCCTACGAGCAGTACTTC.

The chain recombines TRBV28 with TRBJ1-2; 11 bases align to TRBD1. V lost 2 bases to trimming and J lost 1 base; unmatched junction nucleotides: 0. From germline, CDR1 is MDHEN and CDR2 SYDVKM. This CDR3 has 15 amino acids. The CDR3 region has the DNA TGTGCCAGCAGTTTAGGGACAGGGGGTAACTATGGCTACACCTTC. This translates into CASSLGTGGNYGYTF.

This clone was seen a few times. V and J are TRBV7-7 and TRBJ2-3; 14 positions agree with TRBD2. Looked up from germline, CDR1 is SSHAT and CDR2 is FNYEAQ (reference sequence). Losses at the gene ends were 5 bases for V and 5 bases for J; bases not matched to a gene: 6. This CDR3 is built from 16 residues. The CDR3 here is CASSPGTSGSIDTQYF. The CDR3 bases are TGTGCCAGCAGCCCTGGGACTAGCGGGAGTATAGATACGCAGTATTTT.

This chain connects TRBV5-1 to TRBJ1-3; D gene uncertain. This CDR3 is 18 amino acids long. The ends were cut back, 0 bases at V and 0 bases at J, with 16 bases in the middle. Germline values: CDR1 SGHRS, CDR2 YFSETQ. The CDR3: CASSLAPLQRISGNTIYF. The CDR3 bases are TGCGCCAGCAGCTTGGCTCCACTTCAGCGAATCTCTGGAAACACCATATATTTT.

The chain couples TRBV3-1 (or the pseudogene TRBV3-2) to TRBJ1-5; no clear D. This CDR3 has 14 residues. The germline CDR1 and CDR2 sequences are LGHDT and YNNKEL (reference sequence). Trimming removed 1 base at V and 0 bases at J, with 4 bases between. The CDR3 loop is CASSQAGSNQPQHF. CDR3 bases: TGTGCCAGCAGCCAAGCGGGTAGCAATCAGCCCCAGCATTTT.

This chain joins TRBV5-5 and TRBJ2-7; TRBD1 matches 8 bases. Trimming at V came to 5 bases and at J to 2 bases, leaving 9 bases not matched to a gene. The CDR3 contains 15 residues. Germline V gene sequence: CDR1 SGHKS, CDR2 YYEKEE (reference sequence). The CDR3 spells CASSWGQDPTYEQYF. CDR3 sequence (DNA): TGTGCCAGCAGTTGGGGACAGGACCCCACCTACGAGCAGTACTTC.

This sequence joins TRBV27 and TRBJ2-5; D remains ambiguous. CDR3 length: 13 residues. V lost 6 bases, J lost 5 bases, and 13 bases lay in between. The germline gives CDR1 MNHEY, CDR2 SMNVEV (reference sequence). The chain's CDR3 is CASSPPSRETQYF. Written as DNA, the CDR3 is TGTGCCAGCAGCCCCCCTAGTAGGGAGACCCAGTACTTC.

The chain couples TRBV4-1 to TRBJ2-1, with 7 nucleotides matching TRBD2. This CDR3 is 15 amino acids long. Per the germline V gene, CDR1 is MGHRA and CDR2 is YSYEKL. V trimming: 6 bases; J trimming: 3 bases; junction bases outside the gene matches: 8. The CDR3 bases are TGCGCCAGCAGTTACGGACTAGATTTCTACAATGAGCAGTTCTTC. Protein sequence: CASSYGLDFYNEQFF.

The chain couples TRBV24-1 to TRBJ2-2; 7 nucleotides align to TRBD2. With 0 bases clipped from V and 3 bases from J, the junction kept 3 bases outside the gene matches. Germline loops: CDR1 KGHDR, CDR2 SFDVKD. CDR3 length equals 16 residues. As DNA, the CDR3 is TGTGCCACCAGTGATTTGGGCGGGAGTGACACCGGGGAGCTGTTTTTT. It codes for CATSDLGGSDTGELFF.

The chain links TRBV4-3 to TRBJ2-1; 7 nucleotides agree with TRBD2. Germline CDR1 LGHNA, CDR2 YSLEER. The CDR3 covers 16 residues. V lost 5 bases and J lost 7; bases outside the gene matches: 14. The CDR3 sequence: CASSVGLEALGNEQFF. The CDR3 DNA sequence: TGCGCCAGCAGCGTTGGACTAGAGGCACTTGGGAATGAGCAGTTCTTC.